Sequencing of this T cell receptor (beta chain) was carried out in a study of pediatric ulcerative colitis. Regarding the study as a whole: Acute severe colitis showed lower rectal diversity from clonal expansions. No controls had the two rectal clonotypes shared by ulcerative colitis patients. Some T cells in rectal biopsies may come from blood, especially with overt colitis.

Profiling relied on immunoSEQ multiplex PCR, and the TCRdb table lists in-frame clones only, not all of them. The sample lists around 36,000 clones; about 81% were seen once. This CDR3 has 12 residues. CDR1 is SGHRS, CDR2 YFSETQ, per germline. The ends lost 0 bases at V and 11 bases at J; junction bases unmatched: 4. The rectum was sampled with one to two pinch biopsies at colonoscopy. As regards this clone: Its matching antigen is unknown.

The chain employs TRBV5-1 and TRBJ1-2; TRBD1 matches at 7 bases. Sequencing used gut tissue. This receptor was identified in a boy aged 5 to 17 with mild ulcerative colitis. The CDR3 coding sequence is TGCGCCAGCAGCTTGGACAGGGGAGAGTACACCTTC. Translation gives CASSLDRGEYTF.